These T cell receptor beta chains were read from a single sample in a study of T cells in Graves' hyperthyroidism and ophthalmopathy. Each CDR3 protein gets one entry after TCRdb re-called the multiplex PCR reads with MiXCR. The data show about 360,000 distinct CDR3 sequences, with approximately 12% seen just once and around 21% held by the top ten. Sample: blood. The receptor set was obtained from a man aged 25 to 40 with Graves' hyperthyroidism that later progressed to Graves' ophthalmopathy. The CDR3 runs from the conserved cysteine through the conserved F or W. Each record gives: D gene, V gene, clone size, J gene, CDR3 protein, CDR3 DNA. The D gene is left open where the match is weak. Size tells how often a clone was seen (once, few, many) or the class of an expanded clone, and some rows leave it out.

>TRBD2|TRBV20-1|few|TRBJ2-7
CSQDAGGGNEQYF
TGCAGTCAGGACGCGGGGGGGGGAAACGAGCAGTACTTC
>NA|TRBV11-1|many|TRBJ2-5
CASSPSGEGWRETQYF
TGTGCCAGCAGCCCGTCAGGGGAAGGGTGGCGAGAGACCCAGTACTTC
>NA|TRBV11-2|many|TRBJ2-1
CASSRLQGRDGGMKFF
TGTGCCAGCAGCCGCCTCCAGGGACGGGATGGGGGGATGAAGTTCTTC
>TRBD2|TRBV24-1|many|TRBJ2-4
CATSDGLAGVKNIQYF
TGTGCCACCAGTGATGGACTAGCGGGGGTCAAAAACATTCAGTACTTC
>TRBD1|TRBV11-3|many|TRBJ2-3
CASSLGRTGPDTQYF
TGTGCCAGCAGCTTAGGGAGGACAGGGCCAGATACGCAGTATTTT
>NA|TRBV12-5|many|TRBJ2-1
CASAPEGGSYNEQFF
TGTGCTAGTGCCCCGGAGGGGGGGTCCTACAATGAGCAGTTCTTC
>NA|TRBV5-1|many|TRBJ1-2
CASSLVGEPNYGYTF
TGCGCCAGCAGCTTGGTGGGGGAGCCTAACTATGGCTACACCTTC
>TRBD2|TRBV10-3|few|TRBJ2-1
CAISEPGLSAGGEQFF
TGTGCCATCAGTGAGCCGGGACTATCGGCGGGGGGAGAGCAGTTCTTC
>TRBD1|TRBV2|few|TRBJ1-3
CASSENRGLGNTIYF
TGTGCCAGCAGTGAAAACAGGGGGCTAGGAAACACCATATATTTT
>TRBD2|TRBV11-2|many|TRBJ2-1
CASSFLAGGTLSSYNEQFF
TGTGCCAGCAGCTTTTTAGCGGGGGGGACTCTTAGCTCCTACAATGAGCAGTTCTTC
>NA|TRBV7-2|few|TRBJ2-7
CASSYGGGYEQYF
TGTGCCAGCAGCTACGGGGGAGGCTACGAGCAGTACTTC
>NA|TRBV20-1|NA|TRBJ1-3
CSARHSTSGNTIYF
TGCAGTGCTAGACACAGCACCTCTGGAAACACCATATATTTT